These 9 T cell receptor beta chains were sequenced from one sample in a study of Ad26.COV2.S vaccination and SARS-CoV-2 variants. Clones were read by immunoSEQ multiplex PCR, and TCRdb kept only the in-frame ones, dropping some. Of 350,000 to 500,000 clones listed, 80% to 95% were seen once; the top ten hold 12%. This sample's treatment: 15 to 20 received Ad26.COV2.S at low or high dose, single or two shots; several received placebo; per-sample allocation not given. On day 63 after the first injection, vaccine and placebo recipients gave samples. Sequencing used peripheral blood, obtained in a trial of Ad26.COV2.S vaccine versus placebo. These receptors all come from a person aged 18-60 years who received the Ad26.COV2.S COVID-19 vaccine or a placebo.

The gene calls are TRBV19 and TRBJ2-7; 7 bases are a match to TRBD1. V was pared by 4 bases and J by 5 bases, with 5 bases of the junction left unmatched. The CDR3 totals 13 residues. From germline, CDR1 is LNHDA and CDR2 SQIVND (reference sequence). CDR3 in amino acids: CASSSWDRDEQYF. The CDR3 DNA is TGTGCCAGTAGTAGTTGGGACAGAGACGAGCAGTACTTC.

This clone was counted between two and nine times. The V gene is TRBV27, the J gene TRBJ1-2, with D possibly being TRBD1 (6 bases). V was cut by 6 bases and J by 2 bases, with 7 bases left in between. CDR1 MNHEY and CDR2 SMNVEV come from the germline V gene (reference sequence). CDR3 length: 12 residues. The CDR3 spells CASRGQNYGYTF. CDR3 sequence (DNA): TGTGCCAGCAGGGGACAAAACTATGGCTACACCTTC.

The chain links TRBV5-5 to TRBJ2-7; D is undetermined. V shed 4 bases and J shed 7 bases, with 18 bases lying between them. The CDR3 sequence is 14 residues long. Germline V gene data show CDR1 as SGHKS and CDR2 as YYEKEE (reference sequence). CDR3 sequence: CASSARAQPREQYF. For the CDR3, the DNA is TGTGCCAGCAGCGCTCGGGCTCAACCTAGGGAGCAGTACTTC.

The V and J genes are TRBV24-1 and TRBJ1-1; TRBD1 aligns across 12 bases. CDR1 and CDR2 (germline): KGHDR, SFDVKD. After removal of 3 bases from V and 0 bases from J, the junction contained 10 bases not matched to a gene. The CDR3 consists of 19 residues. CDR3 coding DNA: TGTGCCACCAGTGATCCTGGGGACAGGGGGCCATCAATGAACACTGAAGCTTTCTTT. Translating gives CATSDPGDRGPSMNTEAFF.

The chain carries TRBV7-9 and TRBJ2-1; the match to TRBD2 covers 7 bases. The CDR3 runs to 16 residues. V lost 8 bases and J lost 4; bases outside the gene matches: 14. Germline V gene data show CDR1 as SEHNR and CDR2 as FQNEAQ (reference sequence). In DNA, the CDR3 is TGTGCCAGCGGACTACTATCTAGCGGTTTATACAATGAGCAGTTCTTC. It translates to CASGLLSSGLYNEQFF.

This clone was observed once. The V gene is TRBV15, the J gene TRBJ2-1; D gene unclear. Trimming removed 2 bases from V and 8 bases from J, with 10 bases in between. CDR3 length equals 13 residues. Germline CDR1 reads LNHNV; CDR2 reads YYDKDF (reference sequence). CDR3 in DNA: TGTGCCACCAGCAGATACCCAGAAGATGAGCAGTTCTTC. Protein sequence: CATSRYPEDEQFF.

V usage is TRBV5-1 and J usage is TRBJ2-7; TRBD1 matches at 7 bases. The CDR3 has 14 amino acids. From germline, CDR1 is SGHRS and CDR2 YFSETQ. J gave up 1 base and V 2 bases, and 3 bases lay outside the gene matches. This CDR3 is CASSFGQVSYEQYF. DNA for the CDR3: TGCGCCAGCAGCTTCGGACAGGTTTCCTACGAGCAGTACTTC.

This rearrangement joins TRBV7-9 to TRBJ2-3; 7 nucleotides match TRBD1. CDR3 size: 16 residues. J was trimmed by 3 bases and V by 5 bases; bases with no gene match: 11. Germline assignment: CDR1 SEHNR and CDR2 FQNEAQ (reference sequence). CDR3 protein: CASSELDRRRTDTQYF. CDR3 coding DNA: TGTGCCAGCAGCGAGTTGGACAGGAGGAGGACAGATACGCAGTATTTT.

This chain uses TRBV27 with TRBJ2-1; D perhaps matches TRBD2 (5 bases). The germline V and J ends were trimmed by 0 bases and 3 bases, with 12 bases remaining between them. This CDR3 is built from 16 residues. Germline values: CDR1 MNHEY, CDR2 SMNVEV (reference sequence). CDR3 region: CASSLSGGLRYNEQFF. The CDR3 DNA is TGTGCCAGCAGTTTATCGGGCGGGCTCCGCTACAATGAGCAGTTCTTC.